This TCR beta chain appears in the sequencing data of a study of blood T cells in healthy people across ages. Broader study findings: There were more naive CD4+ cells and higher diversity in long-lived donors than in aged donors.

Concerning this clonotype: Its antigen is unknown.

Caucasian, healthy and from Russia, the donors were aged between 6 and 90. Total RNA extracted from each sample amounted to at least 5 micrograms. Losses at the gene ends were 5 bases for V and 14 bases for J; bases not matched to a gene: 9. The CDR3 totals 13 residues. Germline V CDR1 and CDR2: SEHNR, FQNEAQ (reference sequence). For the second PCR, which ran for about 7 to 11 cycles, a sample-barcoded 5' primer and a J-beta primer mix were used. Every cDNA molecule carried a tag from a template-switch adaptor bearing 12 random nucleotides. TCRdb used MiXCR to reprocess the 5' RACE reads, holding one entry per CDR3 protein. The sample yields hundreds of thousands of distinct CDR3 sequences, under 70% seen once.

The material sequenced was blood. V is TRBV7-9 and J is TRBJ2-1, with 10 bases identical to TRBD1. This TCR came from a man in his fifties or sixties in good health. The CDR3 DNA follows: TGTGCCAGCAGCGCCGAGGGGGGGACAGGGGAGTTCTTC. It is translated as CASSAEGGTGEFF.